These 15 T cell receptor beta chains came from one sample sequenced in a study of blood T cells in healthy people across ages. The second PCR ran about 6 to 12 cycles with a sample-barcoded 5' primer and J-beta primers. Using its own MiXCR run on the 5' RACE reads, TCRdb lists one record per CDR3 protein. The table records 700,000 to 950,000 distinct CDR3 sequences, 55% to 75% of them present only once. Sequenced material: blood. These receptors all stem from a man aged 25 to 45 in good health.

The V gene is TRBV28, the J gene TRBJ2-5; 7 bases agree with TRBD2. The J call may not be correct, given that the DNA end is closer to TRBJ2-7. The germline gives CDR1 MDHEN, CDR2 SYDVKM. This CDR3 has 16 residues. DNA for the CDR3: TGTGCCAGCAGCCCTGCCAGCGGGACCAAGACCCACGAGCAGTACTTC. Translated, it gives CASSPASGTKTHEQYF.

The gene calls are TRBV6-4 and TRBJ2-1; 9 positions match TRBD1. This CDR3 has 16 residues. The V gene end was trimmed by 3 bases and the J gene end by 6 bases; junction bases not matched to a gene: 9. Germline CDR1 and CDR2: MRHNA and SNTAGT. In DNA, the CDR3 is TGTGCCAGCAGTGAGTCCCCGGGACAGGGAATCAATGAGCAGTTCTTC. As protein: CASSESPGQGINEQFF.

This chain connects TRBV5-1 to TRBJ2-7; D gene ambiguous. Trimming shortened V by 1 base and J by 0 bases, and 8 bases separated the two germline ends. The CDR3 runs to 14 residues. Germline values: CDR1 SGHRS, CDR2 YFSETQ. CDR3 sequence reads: CASSLQATSYEQYF. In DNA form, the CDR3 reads TGCGCCAGCAGCTTGCAGGCAACCTCCTACGAGCAGTACTTC. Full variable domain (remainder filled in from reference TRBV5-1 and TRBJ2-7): KAGVTQTPRYLIKTRGQQVTLSCSPISGHRSVSWYQQTPGQGLQFLFEYFSETQRNKGNFPGRFSGRQFSNSRSEMNVSTLELGDSALYLCASSLQATSYEQYFGPGTRLTVT.

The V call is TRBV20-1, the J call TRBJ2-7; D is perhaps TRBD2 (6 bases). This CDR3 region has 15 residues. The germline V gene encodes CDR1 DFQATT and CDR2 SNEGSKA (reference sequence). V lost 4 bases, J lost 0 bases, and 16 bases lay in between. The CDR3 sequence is CSANLRGKSSYEQYF. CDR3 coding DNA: TGCAGTGCTAATTTACGGGGGAAAAGCTCCTACGAGCAGTACTTC.

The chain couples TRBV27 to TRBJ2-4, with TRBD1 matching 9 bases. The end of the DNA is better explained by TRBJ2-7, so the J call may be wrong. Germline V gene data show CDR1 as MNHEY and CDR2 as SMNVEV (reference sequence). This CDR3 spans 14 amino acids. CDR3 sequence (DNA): TGTGCCAGCAGGTTAACCGGGACAGGGACCGAGCAGTACTTC. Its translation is CASRLTGTGTEQYF.

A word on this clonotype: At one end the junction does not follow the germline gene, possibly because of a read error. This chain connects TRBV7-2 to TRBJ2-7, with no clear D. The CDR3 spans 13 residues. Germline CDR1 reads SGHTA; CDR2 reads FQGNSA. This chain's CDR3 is CAGSSTAAGEQYF. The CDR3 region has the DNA TGTGCCGGCAGCAGTACGGCAGCCGGGGAGCAGTACTTC.

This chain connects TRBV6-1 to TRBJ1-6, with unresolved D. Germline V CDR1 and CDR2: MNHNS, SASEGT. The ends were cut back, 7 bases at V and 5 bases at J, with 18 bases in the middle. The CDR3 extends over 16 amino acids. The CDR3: CASKPSRAVDNSPLHF. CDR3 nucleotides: TGTGCCAGCAAACCCTCACGGGCCGTCGATAATTCACCCCTCCACTTT.

CDR3 region: CASSLAVATQYEQYF. The CDR3, as DNA: TGTGCCAGCAGCTTAGCGGTAGCGACCCAATACGAGCAGTACTTC. This sequence joins TRBV7-2 and TRBJ2-4, with a possible D match to TRBD2 (5 bases). The end of the DNA fits TRBJ2-7 better, so the J call may be wrong. The CDR3 totals 15 residues. CDR1 SGHTA and CDR2 FQGNSA come from the germline V gene.

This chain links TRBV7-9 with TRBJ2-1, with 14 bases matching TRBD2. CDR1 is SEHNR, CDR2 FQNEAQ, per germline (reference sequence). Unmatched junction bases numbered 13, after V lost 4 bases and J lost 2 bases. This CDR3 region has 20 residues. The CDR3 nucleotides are TGTGCCAGCAGCTCTCATACGGGACTAGCGGGAGTTGGGCCCTACAATGAGCAGTTCTTC. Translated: CASSSHTGLAGVGPYNEQFF.

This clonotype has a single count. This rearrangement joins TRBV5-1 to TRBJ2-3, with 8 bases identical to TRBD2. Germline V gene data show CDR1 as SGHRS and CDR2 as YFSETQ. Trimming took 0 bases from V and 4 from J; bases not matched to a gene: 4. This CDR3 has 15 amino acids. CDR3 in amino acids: CASSLAGGGPDTQYF. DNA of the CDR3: TGCGCCAGCAGCTTGGCCGGGGGGGGCCCAGATACGCAGTATTTT.

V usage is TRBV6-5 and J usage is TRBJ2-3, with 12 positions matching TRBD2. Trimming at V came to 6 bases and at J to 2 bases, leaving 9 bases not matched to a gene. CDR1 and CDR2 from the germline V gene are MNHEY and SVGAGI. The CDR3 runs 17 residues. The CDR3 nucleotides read TGTGCCAGCAGACTTACGACTAGCGGGGGACTCACAGATACGCAGTATTTT. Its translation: CASRLTTSGGLTDTQYF.

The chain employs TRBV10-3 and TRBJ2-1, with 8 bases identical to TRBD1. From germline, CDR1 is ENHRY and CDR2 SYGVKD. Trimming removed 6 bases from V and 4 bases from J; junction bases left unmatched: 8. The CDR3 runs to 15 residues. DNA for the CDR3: TGTGCCATCAGGAAGACAGGGGAGAATTACAATGAGCAGTTCTTC. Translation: CAIRKTGENYNEQFF.

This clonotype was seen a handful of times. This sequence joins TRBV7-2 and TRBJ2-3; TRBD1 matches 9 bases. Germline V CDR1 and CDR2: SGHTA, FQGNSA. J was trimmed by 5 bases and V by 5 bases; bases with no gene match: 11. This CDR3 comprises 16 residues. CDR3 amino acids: CASSRPRDRDVDTQYF. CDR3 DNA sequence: TGTGCCAGCAGCCGGCCCCGGGACAGGGACGTAGATACGCAGTATTTT.

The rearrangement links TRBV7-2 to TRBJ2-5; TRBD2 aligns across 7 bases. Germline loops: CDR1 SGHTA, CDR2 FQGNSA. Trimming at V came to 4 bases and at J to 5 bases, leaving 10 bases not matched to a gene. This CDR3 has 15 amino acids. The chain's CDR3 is CASSSLGLQTETQYF. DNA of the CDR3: TGTGCCAGCAGCTCTTTGGGACTACAGACGGAGACCCAGTACTTC.

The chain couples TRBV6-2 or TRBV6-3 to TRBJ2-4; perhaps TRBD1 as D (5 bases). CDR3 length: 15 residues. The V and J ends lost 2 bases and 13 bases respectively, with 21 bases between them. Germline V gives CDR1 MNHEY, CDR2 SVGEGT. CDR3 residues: CASSYLTGVGAEQYF. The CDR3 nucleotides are TGTGCCAGCAGTTACCTTACAGGCGTGGGCGCGGAGCAGTACTTC.